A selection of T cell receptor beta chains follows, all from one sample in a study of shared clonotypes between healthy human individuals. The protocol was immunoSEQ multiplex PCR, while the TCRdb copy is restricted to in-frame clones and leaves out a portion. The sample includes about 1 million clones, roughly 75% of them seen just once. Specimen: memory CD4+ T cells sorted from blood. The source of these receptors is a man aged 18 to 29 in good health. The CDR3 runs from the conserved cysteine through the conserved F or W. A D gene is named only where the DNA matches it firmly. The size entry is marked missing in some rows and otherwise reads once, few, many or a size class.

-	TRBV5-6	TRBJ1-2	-	CASSPTTDGPNGYTF	TGTGCCAGCAGCCCGACCACGGACGGACCAAATGGCTACACCTTC
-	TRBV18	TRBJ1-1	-	CASSLQGGRNTEAFF	TGTGCCAGCTCACTACAAGGGGGAAGGAACACTGAAGCTTTCTTT
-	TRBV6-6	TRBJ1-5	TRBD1	CASSHGQGSNQPQHF	TGTGCCAGCAGCCACGGACAGGGTAGCAATCAGCCCCAGCATTTT
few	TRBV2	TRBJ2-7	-	CASSVGQKNEQYF	TGTGCCAGCAGTGTCGGTCAAAAAAACGAGCAGTACTTC
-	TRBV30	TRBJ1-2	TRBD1	CAWSAPLTGIINYGYTF	TGTGCCTGGAGTGCCCCTCTGACAGGGATTATTAACTATGGCTACACCTTC
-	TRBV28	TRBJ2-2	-	CASRSQGVAGELFF	TGTGCCAGCAGGTCCCAGGGAGTGGCCGGGGAGCTGTTTTTT
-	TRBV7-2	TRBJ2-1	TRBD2	CASSLVSGSFDEQFF	TGTGCCAGCAGCTTGGTTAGCGGGAGCTTCGATGAGCAGTTCTTC
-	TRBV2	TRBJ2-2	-	CASSWVATGELFF	TGTGCCAGCAGTTGGGTTGCCACCGGGGAGCTGTTTTTT
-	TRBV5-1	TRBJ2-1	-	CASSLGPSQNEQFF	TGCGCCAGCAGCTTGGGTCCCTCTCAGAATGAGCAGTTCTTC
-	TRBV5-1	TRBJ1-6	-	CASRQLTADSSPLHF	TGCGCCAGCAGACAACTGACGGCCGATAGTTCACCCCTCCACTTT
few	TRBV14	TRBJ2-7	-	CASSLYQVYEQYF	TGTGCCAGCAGCCTATATCAGGTTTACGAGCAGTACTTC
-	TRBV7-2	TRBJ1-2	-	CASSLDSGYFSMTSGYTF	TGTGCCAGCAGCTTAGACAGTGGGTACTTTTCTATGACTAGTGGCTACACCTTC
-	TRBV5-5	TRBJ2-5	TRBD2	CASSLASIRLADQETQYF	TGTGCCAGCAGCTTGGCCTCTATACGGCTAGCGGATCAAGAGACCCAGTACTTC
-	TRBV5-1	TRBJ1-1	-	CASSWGDGPEAFF	TGCGCCAGCAGCTGGGGGGACGGCCCTGAAGCTTTCTTT
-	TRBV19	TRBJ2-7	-	CASSLQGTLGVYEQYF	TGTGCCAGTAGCCTCCAGGGCACCCTGGGGGTTTACGAGCAGTACTTC
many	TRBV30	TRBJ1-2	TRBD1	CAWSKPGHRTGGVYGYTF	TGTGCCTGGAGTAAACCAGGCCATCGGACAGGGGGCGTATATGGCTACACCTTC
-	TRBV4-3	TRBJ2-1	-	CASSHRRGLTYNEQFF	TGCGCCAGCAGCCACCGGAGGGGGCTGACCTACAATGAGCAGTTCTTC
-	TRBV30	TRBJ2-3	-	CAWSGGVAATDTQYF	TGTGCCTGGAGTGGCGGCGTGGCGGCCACAGATACGCAGTATTTT
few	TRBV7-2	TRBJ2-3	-	CASSPNSGGGTQYF	TGTGCCAGCAGTCCGAACAGCGGAGGGGGTACGCAGTATTTT
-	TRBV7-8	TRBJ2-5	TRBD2	CATLAGGSGFQETQYF	TGTGCCACCCTAGCGGGGGGTTCGGGTTTCCAAGAGACCCAGTACTTC
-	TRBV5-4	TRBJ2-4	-	CASSRETNIQYF	TGTGCCAGCAGCCGGGAAACAAACATTCAGTACTTC
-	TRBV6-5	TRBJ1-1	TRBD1	CASRDRGRGTEAFF	TGTGCCAGCAGAGACAGGGGCCGGGGTACTGAAGCTTTCTTT
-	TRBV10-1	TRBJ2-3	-	CASSGGTRTDTQYF	TGCGCCAGCAGTGGGGGCACCCGCACAGATACGCAGTATTTT
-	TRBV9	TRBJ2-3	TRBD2	CASSVAALAGAGRTDTQYF	TGTGCCAGCAGCGTAGCCGCCTTAGCGGGAGCGGGAAGGACAGATACGCAGTATTTT
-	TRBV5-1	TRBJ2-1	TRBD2	CASSLNLAGGNNEQFF	TGCGCCAGCAGCTTGAACCTAGCGGGGGGTAACAATGAGCAGTTCTTC
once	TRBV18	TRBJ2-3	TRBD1	CASSPRGQSTDTQYF	TGTGCCAGCTCACCACGGGGACAGAGCACAGATACGCAGTATTTT
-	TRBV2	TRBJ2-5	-	CASSLVQETQYF	TGTGCCAGCAGTCTGGTTCAAGAGACCCAGTACTTC
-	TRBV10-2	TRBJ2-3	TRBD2	CASSSRAGTSSPKGTDTQYF	TGCGCCAGCAGTTCAAGGGCCGGGACTAGCAGTCCCAAGGGCACAGATACGCAGTATTTT
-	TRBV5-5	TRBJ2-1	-	CASSLRPPGEQFF	TGTGCCAGCAGCTTGCGCCCCCCGGGTGAGCAGTTCTTC
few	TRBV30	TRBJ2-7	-	CAWSDSYEQYF	TGTGCCTGGAGTGACAGCTACGAGCAGTACTTC
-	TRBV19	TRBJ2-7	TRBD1	CASRPGQGLNEQYF	TGTGCCAGCCGCCCGGGACAGGGGCTTAACGAGCAGTACTTC
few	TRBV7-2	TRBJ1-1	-	CASSSRPQNTEAFF	TGTGCCAGCAGCTCCCGACCGCAGAACACTGAAGCTTTCTTT
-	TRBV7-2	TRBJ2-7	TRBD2	CASRIAGVMDEQYF	TGTGCCAGCAGAATAGCGGGAGTGATGGACGAGCAGTACTTC
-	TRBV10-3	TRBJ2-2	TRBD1	CAISSGTGVTGELFF	TGTGCCATCAGCTCCGGGACAGGGGTAACCGGGGAGCTGTTTTTT
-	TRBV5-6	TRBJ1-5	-	CASSLGAYSNQPQHF	TGTGCCAGCAGCTTGGGGGCATATAGCAATCAGCCCCAGCATTTT
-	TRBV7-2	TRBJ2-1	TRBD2	CASSLSVRGRAYNEQFF	TGTGCCAGCAGCTTATCCGTGCGGGGGAGGGCCTACAATGAGCAGTTCTTC
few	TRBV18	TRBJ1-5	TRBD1	CASSPGTGNQPQHF	TGTGCCAGCTCACCCGGGACAGGGAATCAGCCCCAGCATTTT
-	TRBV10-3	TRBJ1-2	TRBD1	CAITDTGGGHGYTF	TGTGCCATCACCGATACAGGGGGTGGTCATGGCTACACCTTC
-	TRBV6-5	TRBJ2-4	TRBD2	CASSLGLADTIQYF	TGTGCCAGCAGTCTAGGACTAGCAGATACCATTCAGTACTTC
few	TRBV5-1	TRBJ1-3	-	CASSLEGGGNTIYF	TGCGCCAGCAGCTTGGAAGGTGGTGGAAACACCATATATTTT
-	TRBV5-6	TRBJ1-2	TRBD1	CASTPWTGPPYGYTF	TGTGCCAGCACCCCTTGGACAGGGCCCCCCTATGGCTACACCTTC
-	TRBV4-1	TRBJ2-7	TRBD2	CASSQETSGRAAQYF	TGCGCCAGCAGCCAGGAGACTAGCGGGAGGGCCGCGCAGTACTTC
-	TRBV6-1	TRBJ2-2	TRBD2	CASRDQRGTGELFF	TGTGCCAGCAGAGACCAGCGGGGCACCGGGGAGCTGTTTTTT
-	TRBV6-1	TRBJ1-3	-	CASTSPRVGGNTIYF	TGTGCCAGCACCTCCCCCAGGGTGGGAGGAAACACCATATATTTT
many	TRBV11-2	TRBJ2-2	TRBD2	CATSVGLALGELFF	TGTGCCACCTCAGTGGGACTAGCTCTCGGGGAGCTGTTTTTT
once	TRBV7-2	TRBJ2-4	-	CASSLAWASVQYF	TGTGCCAGCAGCTTAGCTTGGGCTAGTGTTCAGTACTTC
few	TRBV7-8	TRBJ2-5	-	CASSPSRETQYF	TGTGCCAGCAGCCCTAGTAGGGAGACCCAGTACTTC
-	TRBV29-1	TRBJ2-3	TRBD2	CSVEGLAGNTDTQYF	TGCAGCGTCGAGGGACTAGCGGGGAACACAGATACGCAGTATTTT
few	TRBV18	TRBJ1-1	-	CASSPLGTVNTEAFF	TGTGCCAGCTCACCACTCGGGACGGTCAACACTGAAGCTTTCTTT